This TCR beta chain was sequenced in a study of T cell changes during pregnancy in multiple sclerosis. Profiled with immunoSEQ multiplex PCR; TCRdb holds only in-frame clones, not every one. The repertoire holds 55,000 to 65,000 clones, with about 92% as singletons. Germline V CDR1 and CDR2: KGHSH, LQKENI. CDR3 length: 12 amino acids. V lost 2 bases and J 8 bases, leaving 10 bases between the germline ends. The chain is built from TRBV18 and TRBJ2-7; TRBD1 is a possible D gene (6 bases). This clonotype originated in a female donor with multiple sclerosis, enrolled in a pregnancy study. The sequenced sample was peripheral blood, obtained after pregnancy. The CDR3 spells CASSPTRGQQYF. The CDR3 DNA is TGTGCCAGCTCACCAACCAGGGGCCAGCAGTACTTC.